This T cell receptor (beta chain) was captured in a study of early T cells in non-severe SARS-CoV-2 infection (dated by TCRdb to the early 2020s). Study-level background: Because TCR sequencing was done on bulk RNA from unsorted whole blood, the alpha and beta chains could not be paired.

This was a case-control study nested in a cohort of healthcare workers in London, UK, who had nasopharyngeal swab PCR tests and blood samples taken every week. Between 23 and 31 March 2020, the week of the UK lockdown, healthcare workers were enrolled and then followed up weekly for as long as 16 weeks. The CDR3 covers 11 residues, taking in both the cysteine and the phenylalanine. Only the CDR3 DNA stays, 33 bases, in frame from base 1. Paper-wide results and their limitations: Matching against VDJdb was skewed toward anti-spike CD8 responses, likely underestimated virus-specific expansions, and missed private and CD4 specificities.

Libraries were prepared through 5' RACE. Sequencing took place on a NextSeq 500. Unique molecular identifiers were attached to individual cDNA molecules in the TCR library protocol so that sequencing error and PCR bias could be corrected. TCR alpha and beta chains were both sequenced, and the abundances of alpha and beta sequences in each sample were closely correlated with each other. As for how the authors treated the data: Decombinator V4 was used to perform V gene, J gene and CDR3 annotation of TCR sequences. TCRs were defined as expanded if a significant change between any two time points was detected under a Poisson model with p below 0.0001. TCR abundances were normalised to the total number of TCRs sequenced per sample and were expressed as counts per million. TRAV1-2 paired with TRAJ12, TRAJ20 or TRAJ33 defined MAIT TCRs, while TRAV10 paired with TRAJ18 defined iNKT TCRs. A search of VDJdb, accessed on 1 November 2021, was run for TCRs annotated to CMV, EBV and SARS-CoV-2, with TCRs annotated for multiple antigens excluded. Using fastp trimming at Q25 and MiXCR clonotype assembly, TCRdb reanalyzed the public sequencing data and kept in-frame beta chains. Rows matching on CDR3 protein sequence are summarized as one entry with the most common DNA and genes. The V and J calls follow TCRdb's processing rather than the paper's. This sample comprises 60,000 to 85,000 distinct CDR3 sequences, about a sixth of them detected only once. The ten largest clones represent roughly an eighth of the sample.

This clonotype appeared a single time. Its binding antigen is unknown. Per-nucleotide qualities are absent, and no much larger clonotype sits a single base away. A lone read gives weak evidence. The chain couples TRBV12-3 or TRBV12-4 to TRBJ2-1; TRBD2 fits 7 bases in the junction. The sequence derives from an adult who was a healthcare worker with PCR-confirmed SARS-CoV-2 infection or an uninfected control (not recorded which). Sequencing used whole blood. The CDR3 region has the sequence CAGGNYNEQFF. The sequence in DNA is TGTGCGGGGGGGAACTACAATGAGCAGTTCTTC.